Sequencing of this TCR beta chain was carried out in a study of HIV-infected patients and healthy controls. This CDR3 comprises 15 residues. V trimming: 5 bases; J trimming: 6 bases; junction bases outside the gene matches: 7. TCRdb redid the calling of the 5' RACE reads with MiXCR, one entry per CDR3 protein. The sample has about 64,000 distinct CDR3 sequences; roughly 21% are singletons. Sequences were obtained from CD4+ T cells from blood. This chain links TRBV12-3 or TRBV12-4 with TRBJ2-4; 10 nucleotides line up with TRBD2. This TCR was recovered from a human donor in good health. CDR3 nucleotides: TGTGCCAGCAGTCCAAGACGGACTAGCGGAAACATTCAGTACTTC. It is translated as CASSPRRTSGNIQYF.